The 13 T cell receptor beta chains below all came from one sample that was sequenced in a study of T cell responses to AZD1222 COVID-19 vaccine (dated by TCRdb to 2020 to 2022). Libraries were built with the immunoSEQ multiplex PCR assay. Imported from immuneACCESS, the table was reduced by TCRdb to in-frame sequences with V and J called. These copies leave out some clones; in studies compared against another copy, an unresolved V gene accounts for under half, and the cause of the remainder is not known. For this sample the table gives 150,000 to 200,000 clones, of which roughly 92% were detected only once. The ten largest clonotypes hold 0.64% of the sample. This specimen's time point label, interpreted: baseline before first vaccination. The source material was peripheral blood, sampled on day 0 of AZD1222 vaccination. These TCRs come from an adult in good health.

V usage is TRBV9 and J usage is TRBJ2-1, with D possibly being TRBD1 (7 bases). The V and J ends lost 4 bases and 6 bases respectively, with 11 bases between them. The CDR3 covers 13 residues. CDR1 and CDR2 from the germline V gene are SGDLS and YYNGEE. CDR3 sequence: CASSYRGGNEQFF. The DNA for the CDR3 is TGTGCCAGCAGCTACAGGGGAGGCAATGAGCAGTTCTTC.

The chain recombines TRBV9 with TRBJ2-2; D is possibly TRBD1 (6 bases). V dropped 0 bases and J dropped 6 bases, with 15 bases sitting between them. Germline V gene data show CDR1 as SGDLS and CDR2 as YYNGEE. The CDR3 is made up of 16 amino acids. The CDR3 spells CASSVGHTGSSGELFF. CDR3 DNA: TGTGCCAGCAGCGTAGGTCATACAGGGTCGTCCGGGGAGCTGTTTTTT.

The J gene is TRBJ2-1, the V gene TRBV7-2; 10 nucleotides match TRBD2. The V gene end was trimmed by 3 bases and the J gene end by 0 bases; junction bases not matched to a gene: 11. CDR1 is SGHTA, CDR2 FQGNSA, per germline. This CDR3 has 19 amino acids. CDR3 loop: CASSLKTSGTLSSYNEQFF. DNA of the CDR3: TGTGCCAGCAGCTTGAAAACTAGCGGGACGTTGAGCTCCTACAATGAGCAGTTCTTC. Full variable domain (missing parts from reference TRBV7-2 and TRBJ2-1): GAGVSQSPSNKVTEKGKDVELRCDPISGHTALYWYRQSLGQGLEFLIYFQGNSAPDKSGLPSDRFSAERTGGSVSTLTIQRTQQEDSAVYLCASSLKTSGTLSSYNEQFFGPGTRLTVL.

The rearrangement uses TRBV7-3 and TRBJ2-3, with D tentatively TRBD1 (6 bases). The CDR3 is 14 amino acids. CDR1 is SGHTA and CDR2 is FQGTGA in the germline V gene. V was clipped by 1 base and J by 7 bases, with 12 bases between them. In DNA form, the CDR3 reads TGTGCCAGCAGCTTAAACCCGCAGGGGTATACGCAGTATTTT. Protein: CASSLNPQGYTQYF.

The V gene is TRBV4-1, the J gene TRBJ2-1; 9 bases line up with TRBD2. CDR1 and CDR2 (germline): MGHRA, YSYEKL. J lost 3 bases, V lost 1 base, and 10 bases had no gene match. CDR3 length: 18 residues. The CDR3 reads CASSQAGLAQNNYNEQFF. The CDR3 DNA reads as TGCGCCAGCAGCCAAGCGGGACTAGCTCAAAATAACTACAATGAGCAGTTCTTC.

The CDR3 sequence is CASSPQPTGVNSPLHF. The CDR3 bases are TGTGCCAGCAGCCCCCAGCCGACAGGGGTCAATTCACCCCTCCACTTT. The V call is TRBV2, the J call TRBJ1-6; 8 bases align to TRBD1. Germline V gene data show CDR1 as SNHLY and CDR2 as FYNNEI. After removal of 6 bases from V and 7 bases from J, the junction contained 11 bases not matched to a gene. The CDR3 is 16 residues long.

V and J are TRBV5-1 and TRBJ1-2; perhaps TRBD1 as D (5 bases). The germline V gene encodes CDR1 SGHRS and CDR2 YFSETQ. The ends were cut back, 4 bases at V and 4 bases at J, with 14 bases in the middle. The CDR3 consists of 14 residues. The CDR3 DNA is TGCGCCAGCAGCCCCCAAGGGGTTGGCTATGGCTACACCTTC. Translated, it gives CASSPQGVGYGYTF.

This clone appeared a single time. The CDR3 loop reads CAWSVLNTEAFF. CDR3 DNA: TGTGCCTGGAGTGTCCTGAACACTGAAGCTTTCTTT. V usage is TRBV30 and J usage is TRBJ1-1; no reliable D call. Germline CDR1 GTSNPN, CDR2 SVGIG (reference sequence). CDR3 length equals 12 residues. V was clipped by 0 bases and J by 0 bases, with 2 bases between them. Drawing the rest from reference TRBV30 and TRBJ1-1, the complete variable domain is SQTIHQWPATLVQPVGSPLSLECTVEGTSNPNLYWYRQAAGRGLQLLFYSVGIGQISSEVPQNLSASRPQDRQFILSSKKLLLSDSGFYLCAWSVLNTEAFFGQGTRLTVV.

This chain links TRBV29-1 with TRBJ2-1; TRBD2 might be the D (6 bases). CDR3 length equals 11 residues. Per the germline V gene, CDR1 is SQVTM and CDR2 is ANQGSEA. V lost 6 bases to trimming and J lost 6 bases, with 9 bases between them. CDR3 loop: CSVRDSNEQFF. The CDR3 DNA sequence: TGCAGCGTCCGGGACTCCAATGAGCAGTTCTTC.

This chain uses TRBV6-1 with TRBJ1-2, with 7 bases aligning to TRBD1. The CDR3 is made up of 15 amino acids. The V segment lost 0 bases and the J segment 3 bases; nucleotides outside the gene matches: 4. Germline values: CDR1 MNHNS, CDR2 SASEGT. This CDR3 is CASSEARDRYYGYTF. CDR3 DNA: TGTGCCAGCAGTGAAGCCCGGGACAGATACTATGGCTACACCTTC.

A few counts support this clone. The chain links TRBV7-9 to TRBJ2-7; D is uncertain. V was pared by 5 bases and J by 6 bases, with 8 bases between. The CDR3 contains 11 residues. Germline lookup yields CDR1 SEHNR and CDR2 FQNEAQ (reference sequence). The chain's CDR3 is CASSRVSEQYF. CDR3 coding DNA: TGTGCCAGCAGCCGGGTCTCCGAGCAGTACTTC.

The rearrangement uses TRBV29-1 and TRBJ2-7; D possibly corresponds to TRBD1 (6 bases). Trimming pared 6 bases from V and 7 bases from J, leaving 19 bases between. The CDR3 has 13 amino acids. Germline V gives CDR1 SQVTM, CDR2 ANQGSEA. This chain's CDR3 is CSVGGRRGGEQYF. In DNA form, the CDR3 reads TGCAGCGTGGGTGGCCGCAGGGGTGGGGAGCAGTACTTC.

The chain uses TRBV2 and TRBJ2-7; D ambiguous. This CDR3 comprises 15 residues. Germline CDR1 is SNHLY and CDR2 is FYNNEI. The V end lost 6 bases, the J end lost 9 bases, and 24 bases lay between the germline ends. CDR3 protein: CASRAKWLGVEGQYF. The DNA for the CDR3 is TGTGCCAGCAGAGCCAAGTGGCTTGGTGTCGAAGGGCAGTACTTC.